A single sample is the source of the 19 T cell receptor beta chains below, sequenced in a study of graft-versus-host responses after intestinal transplantation. Assay: immunoSEQ multiplex PCR; the TCRdb copy retains only in-frame clones and omits some. This repertoire shows tens of thousands of clones, about 90% found once; its top ten account for about 0.67%. This material consisted of PBMCs, taken 98 days after intestinal transplantation. These receptors all stem from a human patient who received an intestinal transplant, so some T cells may come from the graft donor.

The CDR3: CASSFFAGGSQYF. CDR3 nucleotides: TGTGCCAGCAGTTTTTTCGCGGGAGGCAGCCAGTACTTC. The chain has TRBV28 and TRBJ2-5; 8 bases fit TRBD2. After removal of 3 bases from V and 10 bases from J, the junction contained 7 bases not matched to a gene. CDR3 length: 13 residues. CDR1 is MDHEN and CDR2 is SYDVKM in the germline V gene.

CDR3 in DNA: TGTGCCAGCAGCGAATGTACTAGTTACTGTCCGAACAATGAGCAGTTCTTC. Translated: CASSECTSYCPNNEQFF. The chain carries TRBV7-8 and TRBJ2-1, with a tentative D call TRBD2 (5 bases). The V end was cut by 5 bases, the J end by 5 bases, with 22 bases between. CDR3 length: 17 amino acids. Germline-derived CDR1 and CDR2 are SGHVS and FQNEAQ.

The chain recombines TRBV5-1 with TRBJ1-4; 10 nucleotides match TRBD1. The CDR3 is 15 amino acids. Trimming removed 1 base from V and 6 bases from J; junction bases left unmatched: 3. Germline V gene lookup returns CDR1 SGHRS and CDR2 YFSETQ. The CDR3 nucleotides read TGCGCCAGCAGCTTGACCGGGACAGGGGATGAAAAACTGTTTTTT. Translating it yields CASSLTGTGDEKLFF.

The genes are TRBV7-9 and TRBJ2-1, with D possibly TRBD2 on 7 matching bases. CDR1 and CDR2 from the germline V gene are SEHNR and FQNEAQ (reference sequence). This CDR3 is 14 amino acids long. V was shortened by 5 bases and J by 5 bases, with 13 bases between the two germline ends. Here the CDR3 reads CASSVGRGHNEQFF. In DNA form, the CDR3 reads TGTGCCAGCAGCGTTGGGCGGGGGCACAATGAGCAGTTCTTC.

The V and J genes are TRBV10-2 and TRBJ2-3; 9 positions match TRBD2. There are 15 residues in the CDR3. CDR1 is WSHSY, CDR2 SAAADI, per germline. Trimming took 3 bases from V and 1 from J; bases not matched to a gene: 2. This chain's CDR3 is CASSELAGRTDTQYF. DNA of the CDR3: TGCGCCAGCAGTGAACTAGCGGGTCGCACAGATACGCAGTATTTT.

V gene TRBV4-1 combines with J gene TRBJ1-1; D remains ambiguous. Germline V gene data show CDR1 as MGHRA and CDR2 as YSYEKL. The CDR3 spans 15 residues. Trimming shortened V by 1 base and J by 0 bases, and 9 bases separated the two germline ends. The CDR3 DNA reads as TGCGCCAGCAGCCAAGTGGGCAGTATGAACACTGAAGCTTTCTTT. It specifies CASSQVGSMNTEAFF.

This chain links TRBV6-1 with TRBJ2-1, with 10 bases lining up with TRBD1. The germline CDR1 and CDR2 sequences are MNHNS and SASEGT. The CDR3 runs 16 residues. J was trimmed by 3 bases and V by 2 bases; bases with no gene match: 4. The CDR3 DNA sequence: TGTGCCAGCAGTGAATTGGGGACAGGGGTCTACAATGAGCAGTTCTTC. It specifies CASSELGTGVYNEQFF.

The V call is TRBV9, the J call TRBJ2-7; D might be TRBD2 (6 bases). The germline CDR1 and CDR2 sequences are SGDLS and YYNGEE. The CDR3 runs to 16 residues. V shed 3 bases and J shed 5 bases, with 21 bases lying between them. The CDR3 region is CASSAYGTEGNDEQYF. The DNA of the CDR3 is TGTGCCAGCAGCGCCTACGGTACGGAGGGAAACGACGAGCAGTACTTC.

The rearrangement links TRBV6-5 to TRBJ2-3; TRBD2 aligns across 7 bases. The trim removed 2 bases at V and 1 base at J, leaving 6 bases unmatched. The CDR3 spans 16 residues. The germline gives CDR1 MNHEY, CDR2 SVGAGI. CDR3 sequence reads: CASSYGRLAGTDTQYF. DNA for the CDR3: TGTGCCAGCAGTTACGGGAGGCTAGCGGGCACAGATACGCAGTATTTT.

The V and J genes are TRBV2 and TRBJ1-1; D is unclear. V was shortened by 4 bases and J by 0 bases, with 3 bases between the two germline ends. Germline V gene data show CDR1 as SNHLY and CDR2 as FYNNEI. The CDR3 is made up of 12 amino acids. The CDR3 region has the DNA TGTGCCAGCAGTGCGATGAACACTGAAGCTTTCTTT. Its translation is CASSAMNTEAFF.

The chain uses TRBV4-1 and TRBJ2-4, with D perhaps TRBD2 (6 bases). The CDR3 covers 15 residues. Germline lookup yields CDR1 MGHRA and CDR2 YSYEKL. V was cut by 4 bases and J by 2 bases, with 12 bases left in between. This chain's CDR3 is CASSRAEGTKNIQYF. CDR3 sequence (DNA): TGCGCCAGCAGCCGCGCGGAGGGGACCAAAAACATTCAGTACTTC.

J is TRBJ2-3 and V is TRBV2; the D gene could be TRBD1 or TRBD2 (6 bases each). This CDR3 has 14 amino acids. The germline CDR1 and CDR2 sequences are SNHLY and FYNNEI. The V end was cut by 6 bases, the J end by 2 bases, with 12 bases between. Here the CDR3 DNA reads TGTGCCAGCAGCGTGGGGGGCCCCACAGATACGCAGTATTTT. Translating gives CASSVGGPTDTQYF.

This chain uses TRBV9 with TRBJ1-1; possible D gene TRBD1, 5 bases. V was shortened by 0 bases and J by 2 bases, with 11 bases between the two germline ends. The CDR3 extends over 15 amino acids. Germline V gives CDR1 SGDLS, CDR2 YYNGEE. CDR3 residues: CASSVGGTRNTEAFF. The CDR3 coding sequence is TGTGCCAGCAGCGTAGGCGGGACCCGAAACACTGAAGCTTTCTTT.

This chain links TRBV9 with TRBJ1-1; D ambiguous. The CDR3 sequence is 13 residues long. Deletions cut 0 bases from V and 4 bases from J, with 7 bases between. Germline CDR1 is SGDLS and CDR2 is YYNGEE. As DNA, the CDR3 is TGTGCCAGCAGCGTAGGAGGGTTCACTGAAGCTTTCTTT. The encoded protein is CASSVGGFTEAFF.

This sequence joins TRBV27 and TRBJ1-5; D possibly corresponds to TRBD1 (5 bases). V was cut by 2 bases and J by 4 bases, with 9 bases left in between. In germline, CDR1 is MNHEY, CDR2 SMNVEV (reference sequence). This CDR3 is 14 amino acids long. CDR3 in DNA: TGTGCCAGCAGTTTAGCAGGGCCTAATCAGCCCCAGCATTTT. Translated: CASSLAGPNQPQHF.

The V call is TRBV25-1, the J call TRBJ1-1; D perhaps matches TRBD1 (5 bases). The CDR3 has 15 residues. V was trimmed by 3 bases and J by 11 bases, leaving 22 bases between them. Germline CDR1 is MGHDK and CDR2 is SYGVNS. The CDR3 nucleotides are TGTGCCAGCAGTGACCTGGAAGGGGACCCCCAGATTGCTTTCTTT. It is translated as CASSDLEGDPQIAFF.

The rearrangement joins TRBV6-1 to TRBJ1-1; no clear D. Germline CDR1 reads MNHNS; CDR2 reads SASEGT. Trimming left V 8 bases short and J 1 base short, with 5 bases between. The CDR3 spans 11 residues. CDR3 sequence: CASFRNTEAFF. Here the CDR3 DNA reads TGTGCCAGCTTCAGGAACACTGAAGCTTTCTTT.

This clone showed up just once. This chain uses TRBV6-1 with TRBJ2-1; 11 bases align to TRBD2. J gave up 6 bases and V 3 bases, and 4 bases lay outside the gene matches. Germline loops: CDR1 MNHNS, CDR2 SASEGT. The CDR3 covers 15 residues. The CDR3 DNA reads TGTGCCAGCAGTGATTTTAGCGGGGGGGCCAATGAGCAGTTCTTC. Its translation is CASSDFSGGANEQFF.

J is TRBJ2-7 and V is TRBV6-5, with 7 positions matching TRBD2. The CDR3 totals 16 residues. Germline loops: CDR1 MNHEY, CDR2 SVGAGI. The V segment lost 0 bases and the J segment 1 base; nucleotides outside the gene matches: 6. As DNA, the CDR3 is TGTGCCAGCAGTTACTCGGCCAGACTAGCATCCTACGAGCAGTACTTC. It codes for CASSYSARLASYEQYF.